The TCR beta chain described here comes from a study of metastatic and nonmetastatic thyroid tumors. MiXCR was used by TCRdb to re-call the PCR reads. The profile shows around 13,000 clones, 12% of them singletons. Until they underwent thyroid surgery, no patient had received any treatment. Trimming cost V 6 bases and J 0 bases, with 21 bases left between them. Germline V gene data show CDR1 as MDHEN and CDR2 as SYDVKM. This CDR3 has 17 residues. This clone appeared a few times. This receptor was taken from a female donor with papillary thyroid cancer or a benign thyroid nodule (not recorded which). Some clones in this sample may be carry-over from other donors' samples. This sequence joins TRBV28 and TRBJ2-7; D is perhaps TRBD2 (6 bases). The sample comprised blood. CDR3 sequence reads: CASRGTDSGGSSYEQYF. The DNA for the CDR3 is TGTGCCAGCAGGGGGACCGATAGCGGTGGGAGCTCCTACGAGCAGTACTTC.